This T cell receptor beta chain is from a study of Graves' ophthalmopathy and Graves' hyperthyroidism. The V end lost 5 bases, the J end lost 4 bases, and 9 bases lay between the germline ends. The germline gives CDR1 ENHRY, CDR2 SYGVKD. This CDR3 spans 12 amino acids. This clonotype was counted ten times or more. Its antigen is still unknown. Enrollment excluded any patients with other autoimmune diseases, uncontrolled infections, pregnancy or lactation. Clinical symptoms, serum thyroxine, TRAb, thyroid ultrasound and orbital computed tomography were relied on for diagnosis. Study outcomes and limitations: Discriminating ophthalmopathy from stable hyperthyroidism, a 13-signature model attained a sensitivity of under 90% and a specificity of roughly 81%.

Amplified TCR beta CDR3 regions were obtained using RNA transcripts as template. Second-round multiplex PCR came after first-round RT-PCR with HTBI primers. Each CDR3 protein is one row after TCRdb ran MiXCR on the multiplex PCR reads. The table lists fewer than 250,000 distinct CDR3 sequences, around 28% of them singletons. This chain joins TRBV10-3 and TRBJ2-7; tentative D call: TRBD1 (6 bases). This receptor was taken from a man aged 50 to 60 with Graves' ophthalmopathy. The source material was peripheral blood. CDR3 loop: CAISQQGYEQYF. Written as DNA, the CDR3 is TGTGCCATCAGTCAACAGGGATACGAGCAGTACTTC.